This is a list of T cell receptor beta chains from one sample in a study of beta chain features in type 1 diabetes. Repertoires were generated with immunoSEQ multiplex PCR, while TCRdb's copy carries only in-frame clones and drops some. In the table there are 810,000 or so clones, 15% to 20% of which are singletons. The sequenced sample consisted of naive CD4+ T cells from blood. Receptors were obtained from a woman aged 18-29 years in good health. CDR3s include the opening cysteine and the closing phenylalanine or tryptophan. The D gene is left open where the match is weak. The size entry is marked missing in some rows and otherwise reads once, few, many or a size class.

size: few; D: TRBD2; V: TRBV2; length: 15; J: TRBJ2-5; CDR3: CASGTGLAGAETQYF; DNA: TGTGCCAGCGGAACAGGACTAGCGGGAGCAGAGACCCAGTACTTC
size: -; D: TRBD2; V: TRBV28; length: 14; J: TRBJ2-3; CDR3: CASRLAGSVDTQYF; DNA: TGTGCCAGCCGACTAGCGGGGTCCGTAGATACGCAGTATTTT
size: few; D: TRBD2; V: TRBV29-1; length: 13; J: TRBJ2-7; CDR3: CSVDGTTGYEQYF; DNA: TGCAGCGTTGACGGGACTACAGGCTACGAGCAGTACTTC
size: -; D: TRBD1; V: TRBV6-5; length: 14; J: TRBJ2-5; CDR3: CASSADRGRETQYF; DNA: TGTGCCAGCAGTGCCGACAGGGGTAGGGAGACCCAGTACTTC
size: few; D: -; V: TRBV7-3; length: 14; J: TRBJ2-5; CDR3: CASSLSVSQETQYF; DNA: TGTGCCAGCAGCTTAAGCGTCAGTCAAGAGACCCAGTACTTC
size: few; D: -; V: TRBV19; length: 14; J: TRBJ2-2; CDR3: CASSIGTSLGELFF; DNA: TGTGCCAGTAGTATCGGGACGAGCCTCGGGGAGCTGTTTTTT
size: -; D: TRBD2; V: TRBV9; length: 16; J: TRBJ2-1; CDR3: CASSEPGLAGVVEQFF; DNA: TGTGCCAGCAGCGAGCCGGGACTAGCGGGAGTTGTTGAGCAGTTCTTC
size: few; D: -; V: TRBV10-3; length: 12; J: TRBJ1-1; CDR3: CAISAAGTEAFF; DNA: TGTGCCATCAGTGCGGCAGGCACTGAAGCTTTCTTT
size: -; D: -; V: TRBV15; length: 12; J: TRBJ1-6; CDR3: CATSRDSSPLHF; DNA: TGTGCCACCAGCAGAGATAGTTCACCCCTCCACTTT
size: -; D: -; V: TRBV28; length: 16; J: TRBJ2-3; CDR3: CASSSWGGTSTDTQYF; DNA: TGTGCCAGCAGTTCTTGGGGCGGGACTAGCACAGATACGCAGTATTTT
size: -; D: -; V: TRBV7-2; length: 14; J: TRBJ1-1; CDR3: CASSLVGLDTEAFF; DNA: TGTGCCAGCAGCTTAGTCGGTTTAGATACTGAAGCTTTCTTT
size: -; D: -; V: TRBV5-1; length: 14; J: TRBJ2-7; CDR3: CASSFRGVRDEQYF; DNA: TGCGCCAGCAGCTTCCGAGGGGTTAGGGACGAGCAGTACTTC
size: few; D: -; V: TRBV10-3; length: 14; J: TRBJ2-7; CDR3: CAISLSSRSYEQYF; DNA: TGTGCCATCAGTCTAAGCAGCCGAAGCTACGAGCAGTACTTC
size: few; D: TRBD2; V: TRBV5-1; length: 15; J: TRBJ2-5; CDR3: CASSGGTSAQETQYF; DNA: TGCGCCAGCAGCGGAGGGACTAGCGCACAAGAGACCCAGTACTTC
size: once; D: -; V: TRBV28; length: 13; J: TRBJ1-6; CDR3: CASSSTGGSPLHF; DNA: TGTGCCAGCAGTTCCACCGGAGGCTCACCCCTCCACTTT
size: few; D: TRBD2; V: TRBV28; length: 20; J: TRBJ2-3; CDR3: CASSLFWGVAGERVTDTQYF; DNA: TGTGCCAGCAGTTTATTCTGGGGTGTAGCGGGAGAACGTGTGACAGATACGCAGTATTTT
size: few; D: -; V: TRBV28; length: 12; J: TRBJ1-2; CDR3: CASSVHRSGYTF; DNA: TGTGCCAGCAGTGTACACCGTAGTGGCTACACCTTC
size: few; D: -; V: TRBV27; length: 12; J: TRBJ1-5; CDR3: CASKARDQPQHF; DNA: TGTGCCAGCAAGGCGCGGGATCAGCCCCAGCATTTT
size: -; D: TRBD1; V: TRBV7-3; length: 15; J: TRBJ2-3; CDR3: CASSSGQTSTDTQYF; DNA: TGTGCCAGCAGCTCGGGACAGACTAGCACAGATACGCAGTATTTT
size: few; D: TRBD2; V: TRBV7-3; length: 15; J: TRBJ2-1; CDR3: CASSLSSGTYNEQFF; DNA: TGTGCCAGCAGCCTCTCCAGCGGGACCTACAATGAGCAGTTCTTC
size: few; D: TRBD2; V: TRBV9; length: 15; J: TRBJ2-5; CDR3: CASSPNLAGVETQYF; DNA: TGTGCCAGCAGCCCAAATCTAGCGGGAGTGGAGACCCAGTACTTC
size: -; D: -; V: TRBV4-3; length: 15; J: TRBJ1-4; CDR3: CASSQASGEGEKLFF; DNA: TGCGCCAGCAGCCAAGCCTCGGGGGAAGGTGAAAAACTGTTTTTT
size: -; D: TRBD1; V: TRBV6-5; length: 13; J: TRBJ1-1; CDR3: CAILPGQGRKAFF; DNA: TGTGCCATCTTACCTGGACAGGGTCGGAAAGCTTTCTTT
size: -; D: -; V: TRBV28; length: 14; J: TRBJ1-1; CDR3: CASIGAGLNTEAFF; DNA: TGTGCCAGCATTGGAGCAGGGCTGAACACTGAAGCTTTCTTT
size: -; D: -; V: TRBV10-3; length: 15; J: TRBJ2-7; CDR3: CAISGVSGGNYEQYF; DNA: TGTGCCATCAGTGGCGTTAGCGGAGGGAACTACGAGCAGTACTTC
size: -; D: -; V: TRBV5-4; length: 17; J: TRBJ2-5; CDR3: CASSLGSGTMNWETQYF; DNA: TGTGCCAGCAGCTTGGGGTCCGGGACAATGAATTGGGAGACCCAGTACTTC
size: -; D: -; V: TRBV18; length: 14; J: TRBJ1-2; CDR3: CASSRTDSNYGYTF; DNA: TGTGCCAGCTCACGTACAGACAGCAACTATGGCTACACCTTC
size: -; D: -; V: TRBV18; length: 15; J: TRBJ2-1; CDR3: CASSPAPSSYNEQFF; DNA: TGTGCCAGCTCACCAGCTCCGAGCTCCTACAATGAGCAGTTCTTC
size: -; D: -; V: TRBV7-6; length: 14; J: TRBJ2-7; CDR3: CASSLQGLAYEQYF; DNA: TGTGCCAGCAGCTTACAGGGTTTAGCCTACGAGCAGTACTTC
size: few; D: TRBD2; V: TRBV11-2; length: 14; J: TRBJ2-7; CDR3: CASSPGLVSDEQYF; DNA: TGTGCCAGCAGCCCTGGACTAGTCAGCGACGAGCAGTACTTC
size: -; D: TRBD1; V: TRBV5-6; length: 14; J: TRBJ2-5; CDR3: CASSWDRIQETQYF; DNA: TGTGCCAGCAGCTGGGACAGAATTCAAGAGACCCAGTACTTC
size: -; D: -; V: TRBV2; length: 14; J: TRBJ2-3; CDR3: CASRFLASTDTQYF; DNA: TGTGCCAGCAGGTTTCTGGCTAGCACAGATACGCAGTATTTT
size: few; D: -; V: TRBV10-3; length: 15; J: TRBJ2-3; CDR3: CAITHGSSGTDTQYF; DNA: TGTGCCATCACCCACGGGAGCTCCGGAACAGATACGCAGTATTTT
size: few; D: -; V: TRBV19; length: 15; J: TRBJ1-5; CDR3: CASSGREAGNQPQHF; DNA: TGTGCCAGTAGTGGCAGGGAGGCGGGCAATCAGCCCCAGCATTTT
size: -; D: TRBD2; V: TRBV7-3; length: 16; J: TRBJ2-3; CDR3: CASSQGLAAPPDTQYF; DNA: TGTGCCAGCAGCCAAGGACTAGCGGCCCCTCCAGATACGCAGTATTTT
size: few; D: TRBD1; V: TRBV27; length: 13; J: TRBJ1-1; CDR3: CASSITGGTEAFF; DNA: TGTGCCAGCAGTATAACAGGGGGGACTGAAGCTTTCTTT
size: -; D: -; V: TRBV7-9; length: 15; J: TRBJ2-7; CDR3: CASSSTGTAGRYQYF; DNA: TGTGCCAGCAGCTCCACCGGGACCGCGGGAAGATACCAGTACTTC
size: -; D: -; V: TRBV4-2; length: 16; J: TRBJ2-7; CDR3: CASSQQAADPGYEQYF; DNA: TGTGCCAGCAGCCAACAGGCGGCAGATCCGGGTTACGAGCAGTACTTC
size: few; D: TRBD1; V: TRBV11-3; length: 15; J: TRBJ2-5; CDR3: CASSPGQGPQETQYF; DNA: TGTGCCAGCAGTCCGGGACAGGGGCCCCAAGAGACCCAGTACTTC
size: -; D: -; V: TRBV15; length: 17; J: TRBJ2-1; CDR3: CATSGTPTRPYYNEQFF; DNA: TGTGCCACCAGTGGGACTCCCACCCGACCTTATTACAATGAGCAGTTCTTC
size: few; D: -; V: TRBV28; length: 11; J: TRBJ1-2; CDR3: CASSWGYGYTF; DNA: TGTGCCAGCAGTTGGGGGTATGGCTACACCTTC
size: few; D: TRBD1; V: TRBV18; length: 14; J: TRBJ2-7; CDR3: CASSPGQDSYEQYF; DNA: TGTGCCAGCTCACCTGGACAGGACTCCTACGAGCAGTACTTC
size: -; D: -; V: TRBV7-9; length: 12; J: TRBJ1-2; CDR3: CASSLDRLGYTF; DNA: TGTGCCAGCAGCTTAGATCGCCTCGGCTACACCTTC
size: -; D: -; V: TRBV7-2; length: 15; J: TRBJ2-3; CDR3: CASSLEDGRLGVQYF; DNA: TGTGCCAGCAGCTTAGAAGACGGGCGCCTAGGAGTGCAGTATTTT
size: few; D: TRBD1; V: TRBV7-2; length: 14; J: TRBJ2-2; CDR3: CASKRTGDPGELFF; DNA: TGTGCCAGCAAACGGACAGGGGATCCCGGGGAGCTGTTTTTT
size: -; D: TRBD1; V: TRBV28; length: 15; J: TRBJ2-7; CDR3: CASSFGDRGTYEQYF; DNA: TGTGCCAGCAGTTTTGGGGACAGGGGGACCTACGAGCAGTACTTC
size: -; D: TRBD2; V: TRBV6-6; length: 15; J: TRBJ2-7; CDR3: CASTDQAGGAYEQYF; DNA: TGTGCCAGCACTGACCAGGCGGGAGGGGCCTACGAGCAGTACTTC
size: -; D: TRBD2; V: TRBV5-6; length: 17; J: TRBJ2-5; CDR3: CASSLAGGGPYQETQYF; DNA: TGTGCCAGCAGCTTGGCCGGCGGGGGACCTTACCAAGAGACCCAGTACTTC
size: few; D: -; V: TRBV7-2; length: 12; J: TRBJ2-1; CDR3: CASSFIDRSQFF; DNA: TGTGCCAGCAGCTTTATAGACCGAAGCCAGTTCTTC
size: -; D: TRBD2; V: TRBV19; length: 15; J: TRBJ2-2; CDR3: CASSLGTSGSRELFF; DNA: TGTGCCAGTAGCCTTGGGACTAGCGGGAGCCGGGAGCTGTTTTTT
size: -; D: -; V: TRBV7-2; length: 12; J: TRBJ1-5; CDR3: CASSLVNQPQHF; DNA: TGTGCCAGCAGCTTAGTTAATCAGCCCCAGCATTTT
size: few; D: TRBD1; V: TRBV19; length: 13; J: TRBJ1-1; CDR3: CASSNTGVIEAFF; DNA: TGTGCCAGTAGTAATACAGGGGTGATTGAAGCTTTCTTT
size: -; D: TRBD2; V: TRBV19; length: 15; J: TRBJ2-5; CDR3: CASSPRTSGGETQYF; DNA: TGTGCCAGTAGTCCCAGGACTAGCGGTGGAGAGACCCAGTACTTC
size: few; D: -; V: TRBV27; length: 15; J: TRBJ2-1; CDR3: CASSSSGSSYNEQFF; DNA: TGTGCCAGCAGTTCATCAGGCAGCTCCTACAATGAGCAGTTCTTC
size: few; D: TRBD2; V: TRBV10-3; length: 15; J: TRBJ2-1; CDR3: CAIGQKTSGPNEQFF; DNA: TGTGCCATCGGCCAAAAGACTAGCGGTCCCAATGAGCAGTTCTTC
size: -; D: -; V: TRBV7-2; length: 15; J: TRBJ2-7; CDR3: CASSLLGRSSYEQYF; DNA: TGTGCCAGCAGCTTATTGGGCAGGAGCTCCTACGAGCAGTACTTC
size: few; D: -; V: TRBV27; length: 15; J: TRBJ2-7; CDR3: CASSGVGGLIYEQYF; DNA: TGTGCCAGCAGTGGGGTTGGGGGGCTAATATACGAGCAGTACTTC
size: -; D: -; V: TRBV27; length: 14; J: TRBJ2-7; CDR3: CASSHQGKNYEQYF; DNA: TGTGCCAGCAGTCACCAGGGGAAGAACTACGAGCAGTACTTC
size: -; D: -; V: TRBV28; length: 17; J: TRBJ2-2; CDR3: CASSRLPGLTYTGELFF; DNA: TGTGCCAGCAGTCGACTCCCTGGACTGACCTACACCGGGGAGCTGTTTTTT
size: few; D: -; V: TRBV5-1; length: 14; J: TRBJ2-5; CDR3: CASSFSTYQETQYF; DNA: TGCGCCAGCAGCTTTTCAACCTACCAAGAGACCCAGTACTTC